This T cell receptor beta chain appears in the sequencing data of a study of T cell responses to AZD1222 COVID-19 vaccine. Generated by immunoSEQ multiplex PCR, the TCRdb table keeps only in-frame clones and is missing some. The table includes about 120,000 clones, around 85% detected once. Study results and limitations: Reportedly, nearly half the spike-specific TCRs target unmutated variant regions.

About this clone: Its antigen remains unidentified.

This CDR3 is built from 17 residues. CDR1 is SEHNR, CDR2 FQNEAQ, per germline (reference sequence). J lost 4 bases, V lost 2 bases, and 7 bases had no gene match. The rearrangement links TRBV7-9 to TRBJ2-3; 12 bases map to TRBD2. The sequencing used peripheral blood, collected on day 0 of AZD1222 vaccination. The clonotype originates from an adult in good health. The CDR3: CASSLTSGRSQADTQYF. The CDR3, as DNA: TGTGCCAGCAGCTTAACTAGCGGGAGGAGCCAGGCAGATACGCAGTATTTT.